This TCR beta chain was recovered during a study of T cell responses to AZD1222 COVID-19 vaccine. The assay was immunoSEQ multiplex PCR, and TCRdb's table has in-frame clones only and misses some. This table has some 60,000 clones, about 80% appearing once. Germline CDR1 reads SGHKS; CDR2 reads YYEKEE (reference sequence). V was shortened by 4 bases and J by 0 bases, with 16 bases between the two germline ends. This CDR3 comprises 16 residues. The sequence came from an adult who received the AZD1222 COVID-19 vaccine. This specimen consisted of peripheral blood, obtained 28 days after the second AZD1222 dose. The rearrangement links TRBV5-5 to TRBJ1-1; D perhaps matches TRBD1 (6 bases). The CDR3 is CASSPSTGTVNTEAFF. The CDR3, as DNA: TGTGCCAGCAGCCCGTCAACAGGGACGGTGAACACTGAAGCTTTCTTT.